This entry lists 27 T cell receptor beta chains sequenced from one sample in a study of blood T cell repertoires in COVID-19 (dated by TCRdb to the early 2020s). Library preparation employed the immunoSEQ multiplex PCR assay. The immuneACCESS repertoire file appears here via TCRdb, limited to in-frame rearrangements. These files lack a portion of the clones; in checked studies, under half of the deficit traces to unresolved V genes, and the cause of the others is not known. For this sample there are roughly 120,000 clones; roughly 83% appear just once. The ten largest clones take up approximately 2.5% of the sample. Sequenced material: peripheral blood. These receptors all come from a man between 25 and 39 years old with acute or convalescent COVID-19.

This clone was picked up a small number of times. This chain uses TRBV19 with TRBJ2-1, with TRBD2 identical over 8 bases. V shed 6 bases, J shed 4 bases, and the junction held 11 bases outside the gene matches. CDR1 and CDR2 from the germline V gene are LNHDA and SQIVND (reference sequence). The CDR3 contains 16 residues. In DNA form, the CDR3 reads TGTGCCAGTAGCCCCGGGGGGGGTTGGGGTTACAATGAGCAGTTCTTC. Protein: CASSPGGGWGYNEQFF.

This clone was seen more than once but under ten times. The chain recombines TRBV27 with TRBJ1-4; D ambiguous. The ends were cut back, 2 bases at V and 8 bases at J, with 9 bases in the middle. This CDR3 region has 13 residues. Germline V lookup: CDR1 MNHEY, CDR2 SMNVEV (reference sequence). The CDR3 region has the DNA TGTGCCAGCAGTTTAGCGGGAGGGGAAAAACTGTTTTTT. This codes for CASSLAGGEKLFF.

This clone appeared a single time. The chain joins TRBV10-3 to TRBJ2-7, with 10 bases that match TRBD1. Trimming at V came to 4 bases and at J to 6 bases, leaving 3 bases not matched to a gene. CDR1 ENHRY and CDR2 SYGVKD come from the germline V gene. The CDR3 is made up of 13 amino acids. The CDR3 here is CAISVGDRGEQYF. CDR3 DNA sequence: TGTGCCATCAGTGTTGGGGACAGGGGCGAGCAGTACTTC.

This clone was counted a single time. CDR3 protein: CASSQVVGGSYGYTF. In nucleotides, the CDR3 is TGCGCCAGCAGCCAAGTCGTAGGGGGCAGCTATGGCTACACCTTC. The V and J genes are TRBV4-1 and TRBJ1-2, with TRBD1 matching 7 bases. The length of the CDR3 is 15 residues. The J segment lost 4 bases and the V segment lost 1 base, leaving 6 bases of the junction unmatched. Germline-derived CDR1 and CDR2 are MGHRA and YSYEKL.

The chain joins TRBV7-6 to TRBJ2-7, with 12 bases lining up with TRBD2. Unmatched junction bases numbered 8, after V lost 5 bases and J lost 0 bases. The CDR3 has 17 amino acids. Germline values: CDR1 SGHVS, CDR2 FNYEAQ. In nucleotides, the CDR3 is TGTGCCAGCAGCCGGACTAGCGGGATTCTAAGCTCCTACGAGCAGTACGTC. The encoded protein is CASSRTSGILSSYEQYV.

This clone appeared a few times. This rearrangement joins TRBV24-1 to TRBJ1-3; TRBD1 matches 7 bases. V was pared by 3 bases and J by 0 bases, with 7 bases of the junction left unmatched. The length of the CDR3 is 17 residues. The germline V gene encodes CDR1 KGHDR and CDR2 SFDVKD. This CDR3 reads CATSDPSQGPSGNTIYF. The DNA of the CDR3 is TGTGCCACCAGTGATCCCTCACAGGGGCCCTCTGGAAACACCATATATTTT.

In this sample, this clone turned up a few times. The chain links TRBV4-1 to TRBJ2-7; D might be TRBD1 (6 bases). This CDR3 region has 14 residues. Trimming stripped 1 base from V and 1 base from J, with 8 bases between. Germline values: CDR1 MGHRA, CDR2 YSYEKL. The CDR3 reads CASSQVQGSYEQYF. The DNA for the CDR3 is TGCGCCAGCAGCCAAGTTCAGGGGTCCTACGAGCAGTACTTC.

This chain uses TRBV14 with TRBJ2-1; TRBD2 matches 7 bases. The V segment lost 4 bases and the J segment 15 bases; nucleotides outside the gene matches: 6. CDR1 is SGHDN and CDR2 is FVKESK in the germline V gene. The CDR3 is 11 residues long. CDR3 nucleotides: TGTGCCAGCAGCCGGGCGGGAGTGCTGTTCTTC. Translated: CASSRAGVLFF.

J is TRBJ2-2 and V is TRBV3-1 (or the pseudogene TRBV3-2); tentative D call: TRBD1 (6 bases). This CDR3 spans 15 amino acids. Germline CDR1 is LGHDT and CDR2 is YNNKEL (reference sequence). Trimming left V 4 bases short and J 4 bases short, with 13 bases between. The CDR3 loop reads CASSRPTGRTGELFF. As DNA, the CDR3 is TGTGCCAGCAGCCGGCCGACAGGTCGCACCGGGGAGCTGTTTTTT.

V and J are TRBV10-2 and TRBJ2-3, with 9 bases identical to TRBD2. This CDR3 has 14 amino acids. Germline values: CDR1 WSHSY, CDR2 SAAADI. With 6 bases clipped from V and 4 bases from J, the junction kept 5 bases outside the gene matches. CDR3 DNA: TGCGCCAGCAGGCAGGGACTAGCAGCAGATACGCAGTATTTT. Translating it yields CASRQGLAADTQYF.

The rearrangement joins TRBV9 to TRBJ1-5, with D possibly TRBD1 on 6 matching bases. V was pared by 0 bases and J by 4 bases, with 11 bases between. The CDR3 length is 15 residues. Germline-derived CDR1 and CDR2 are SGDLS and YYNGEE. CDR3 in DNA: TGTGCCAGCAGCGTAGATGGACAGCCAAATCAGCCCCAGCATTTT. Protein product: CASSVDGQPNQPQHF.

The V call is TRBV12-3 or TRBV12-4, the J call TRBJ2-2; 8 nucleotides align to TRBD1. The trim removed 4 bases at V and 7 bases at J, leaving 2 bases unmatched. The CDR3 length is 13 residues. The CDR3 spells CASSSGQGGELFF. The CDR3 DNA reads TGTGCCAGCAGTTCCGGACAGGGCGGGGAGCTGTTTTTT.

In this sample, this clone turned up a few times. This chain joins TRBV6-5 and TRBJ2-7, with TRBD2 identical over 8 bases. There are 15 residues in the CDR3. Germline V gene data show CDR1 as MNHEY and CDR2 as SVGAGI. V lost 7 bases to trimming and J lost 3 bases; unmatched junction nucleotides: 11. CDR3 DNA sequence: TGTGCCAGCACCACCGGGGGGGGCCTAATCTACGAGCAGTACTTC. Its protein product is CASTTGGGLIYEQYF.

V and J are TRBV3-1 (or the pseudogene TRBV3-2) and TRBJ2-4; 9 bases line up with TRBD2. Trimming removed 3 bases from V and 8 bases from J; junction bases left unmatched: 5. Germline V gene data show CDR1 as LGHDT and CDR2 as YNNKEL (reference sequence). The CDR3 covers 14 residues. CDR3 DNA sequence: TGTGCCAGCAGCCAGGGCCTAGCGGGGCACATTCAGTACTTC. It codes for CASSQGLAGHIQYF.

The rearrangement joins TRBV11-2 to TRBJ2-3; 7 positions match TRBD2. Per germline, CDR1 SGHAT and CDR2 FQNNGV. Trimming removed 5 bases from V and 4 bases from J; junction bases left unmatched: 15. The CDR3 has 17 residues. As DNA, the CDR3 is TGTGCCAGCAGCGATATTACTGGGGGGGTGGCAGCAGATACGCAGTATTTT. Its protein is CASSDITGGVAADTQYF.

The sample holds a few counts of this clone. This chain joins TRBV11-3 and TRBJ2-3; D is perhaps TRBD2 (6 bases). This CDR3 is 14 amino acids long. Germline V CDR1 and CDR2: SGHNT, YENEEA. V was pared by 2 bases and J by 6 bases, with 12 bases between. In DNA form, the CDR3 reads TGTGCCAGCAGCTTACGGGGGTACGAGGATACGCAGTATTTT. Protein sequence: CASSLRGYEDTQYF.

V gene TRBV5-1 combines with J gene TRBJ1-2, with D unresolved. The CDR3 consists of 13 residues. The germline V gene encodes CDR1 SGHRS and CDR2 YFSETQ. The V end was cut by 0 bases, the J end by 7 bases, with 10 bases between. The CDR3 protein is CASSLAGVGGYTF. The CDR3 DNA follows: TGCGCCAGCAGCTTGGCCGGGGTAGGTGGCTACACCTTC.

The chain joins TRBV7-6 to TRBJ1-4; TRBD1 matches 8 bases. Germline V CDR1 and CDR2: SGHVS, FNYEAQ. The V gene end was trimmed by 1 base and the J gene end by 6 bases; junction bases not matched to a gene: 1. The CDR3 has 14 amino acids. The CDR3 DNA sequence: TGTGCCAGCAGCTTAGAACAGGGGGATGAAAAACTGTTTTTT. Protein sequence: CASSLEQGDEKLFF.

This clone appeared once. The chain links TRBV19 to TRBJ2-4; D is perhaps TRBD2 (6 bases). V was shortened by 6 bases and J by 1 base, with 16 bases between the two germline ends. Looked up from germline, CDR1 is LNHDA and CDR2 is SQIVND (reference sequence). The CDR3 has 16 residues. In DNA form, the CDR3 reads TGTGCCAGTAGAGATACCCCGGGGGTGGCCAAAAACATTCAGTACTTC. This encodes CASRDTPGVAKNIQYF.

The DNA for the CDR3 is TGTGCCAGCAGCCCGAGAGTAGGGACACGAGCGGATCAGCCCCAGCATTTT. It translates to CASSPRVGTRADQPQHF. The chain employs TRBV7-2 and TRBJ1-5; a possible D gene is TRBD1 (6 bases). Germline V gene sequence: CDR1 SGHTA, CDR2 FQGNSA. The CDR3 has 17 residues. The V end lost 5 bases, the J end lost 5 bases, and 22 bases lay between the germline ends. Combining the CDR3 with reference TRBV7-2 and TRBJ1-5 gives the whole variable domain GAGVSQSPSNKVTEKGKDVELRCDPISGHTALYWYRQSLGQGLEFLIYFQGNSAPDKSGLPSDRFSAERTGGSVSTLTIQRTQQEDSAVYLCASSPRVGTRADQPQHFGDGTRLSIL.

The chain recombines TRBV30 with TRBJ1-2; D might be TRBD1 (6 bases). V was cut by 4 bases and J by 4 bases, with 13 bases left in between. CDR1 and CDR2 (germline): GTSNPN, SVGIG (reference sequence). The CDR3 is made up of 13 amino acids. This chain's CDR3 is CAWTGVLFYGYTF. In DNA, the CDR3 is TGTGCCTGGACAGGGGTTCTATTCTATGGCTACACCTTC. The whole variable domain, filled in from reference TRBV30 and TRBJ1-2, reads SQTIHQWPATLVQPVGSPLSLECTVEGTSNPNLYWYRQAAGRGLQLLFYSVGIGQISSEVPQNLSASRPQDRQFILSSKKLLLSDSGFYLCAWTGVLFYGYTFGSGTRLTVV.

The V and J genes are TRBV6-2 or TRBV6-3 and TRBJ2-1, with 9 bases aligning to TRBD2. Trimming removed 2 bases from V and 8 bases from J; junction bases left unmatched: 7. The germline CDR1 and CDR2 sequences are MNHEY and SVGEGT. The CDR3 has 15 residues. The CDR3 protein is CASSYGLAGVDEQFF. In DNA form, the CDR3 reads TGTGCCAGCAGTTACGGGTTAGCGGGGGTGGATGAGCAGTTCTTC.

This chain uses TRBV9 with TRBJ1-1, with 12 positions matching TRBD1. The germline CDR1 and CDR2 sequences are SGDLS and YYNGEE. Trimming cost V 4 bases and J 11 bases; bases outside gene matches: 6. CDR3 size: 13 residues. CDR3 protein: CASSPGQGAGAFF. CDR3 in DNA: TGTGCCAGCAGCCCGGGACAGGGGGCGGGGGCTTTCTTT. The full variable domain, rest sourced from reference TRBV9 and TRBJ1-1, is DSGVTQTPKHLITATGQRVTLRCSPRSGDLSVYWYQQSLDQGLQFLIQYYNGEERAKGNILERFSAQQFPDLHSELNLSSLELGDSALYFCASSPGQGAGAFFGQGTRLTVV.

The chain has TRBV4-2 and TRBJ1-5, with a tentative D call TRBD1 (6 bases). The V end lost 0 bases, the J end lost 5 bases, and 8 bases lay between the germline ends. CDR3 length: 14 amino acids. Germline assignment: CDR1 LGHNA and CDR2 YNFKEQ. CDR3 region: CASSQDRGDQPQHF. CDR3 DNA sequence: TGTGCCAGCAGCCAAGACAGGGGAGATCAGCCCCAGCATTTT.

This chain uses TRBV5-1 with TRBJ2-5; 7 nucleotides match TRBD1. The CDR3 spans 13 residues. V shed 7 bases, J shed 5 bases, and the junction held 8 bases outside the gene matches. Germline assignment: CDR1 SGHRS and CDR2 YFSETQ. This chain's CDR3 is CASAMGRGETQYF. The CDR3 DNA reads as TGCGCCAGCGCGATGGGCAGGGGGGAGACCCAGTACTTC.

The V and J genes are TRBV10-2 and TRBJ1-5; the D gene is possibly TRBD1 (6 bases). CDR3 length: 18 amino acids. Trimming removed 4 bases from V and 3 bases from J, with 22 bases in between. Germline V CDR1 and CDR2: WSHSY, SAAADI. The DNA of the CDR3 is TGCGCCAGCAGTGGTGAGGGACAACCCCATGGCCTCAATCAGCCCCAGCATTTT. Translated: CASSGEGQPHGLNQPQHF.

CDR3 sequence (DNA): TGCAGCGTTTCGGGGACAGCGTCTGGAAACACCATATATTTT. This translates into CSVSGTASGNTIYF. This sequence joins TRBV29-1 and TRBJ1-3, with TRBD1 matching 7 bases. The CDR3 runs 14 residues. Germline loops: CDR1 SQVTM, CDR2 ANQGSEA. V shed 5 bases, J shed 1 base, and the junction held 5 bases outside the gene matches.